The T cell receptor (beta chain) described here comes from a study of cytomegalovirus exposure and HLA in healthy donors. The PCR contained 60 Vbeta and 13 Jbeta primers. The method was immunoSEQ multiplex PCR; TCRdb's version includes in-frame clones alone and lacks a portion of them. The data contain some 96,000 clones, 76% of them singletons. General observations from the study: The productive fraction for most TCR beta V segments was about 87% or about 30% in an earlier analysis. Rare TCR sequences predominated, though certain public TCRs were found in many donors. Reportedly, fewer N-insertions than the approximately 650-donor mean appeared in an Asian-associated ancestry cluster in a later analysis.

J gave up 2 bases and V 7 bases, and 11 bases lay outside the gene matches. This CDR3 comprises 16 residues. In germline, CDR1 is SNHLY, CDR2 FYNNEI. On this clone: As yet, its antigen is unknown.

V is TRBV2 and J is TRBJ2-7, with 10 bases lining up with TRBD2. The receptor was isolated from a woman in her sixties or seventies in good health and CMV-seropositive. Specimen: PBMCs. CDR3 region: CASTGTSAQGAYEQYF. CDR3 in DNA: TGTGCCAGCACCGGGACTAGCGCTCAAGGGGCCTACGAGCAGTACTTC.